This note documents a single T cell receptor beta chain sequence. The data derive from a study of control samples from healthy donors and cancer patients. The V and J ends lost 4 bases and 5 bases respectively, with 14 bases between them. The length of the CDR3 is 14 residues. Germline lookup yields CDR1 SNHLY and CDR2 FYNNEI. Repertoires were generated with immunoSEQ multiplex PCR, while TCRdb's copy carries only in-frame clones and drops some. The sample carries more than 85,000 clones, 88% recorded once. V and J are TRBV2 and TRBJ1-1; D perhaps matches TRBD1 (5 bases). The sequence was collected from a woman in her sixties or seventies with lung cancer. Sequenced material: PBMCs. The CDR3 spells CASSVRGRWTEAFF. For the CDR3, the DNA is TGTGCCAGCAGTGTTAGGGGAAGGTGGACTGAAGCTTTCTTT.